This T cell receptor (beta chain) was sequenced during a study of blood T cell repertoires in COVID-19. Study-wide context: The cDNA or gDNA used as material had been derived from T cells, B-cell-depleted T cells, or PBMCs.

Germline V gene data show CDR1 as LGHNA and CDR2 as YNFKEQ. The CDR3 has 16 amino acids. The V and J ends lost 0 bases and 8 bases respectively, with 14 bases between them. Repertoires were generated with immunoSEQ multiplex PCR, while TCRdb's copy carries only in-frame clones and drops some. Of some 110,000 clones in the sample, around three quarters were seen once. This chain uses TRBV4-2 with TRBJ1-6; D is undetermined. The origin of this receptor is a man aged 55 to 70 with active or convalescent COVID-19. Source material: peripheral blood. The CDR3 loop reads CASSQDLGDRDSPLHF. The CDR3 bases are TGTGCCAGCAGCCAAGATCTCGGGGATCGGGATTCACCCCTCCACTTT.